This TCR beta chain appears in the sequencing data of a study of identical twins. The study, taken as a whole, reports: Cord blood's abundant beta clonotypes had fewer insertions, unlike memory repertoires. Sharing of beta out-of-frame sequences by twins showed a weaker excess.

The donors were all healthy and Caucasian. Each CDR3 protein is one row after TCRdb ran MiXCR on the 5' RACE reads. Of under 250,000 distinct CDR3 sequences listed, less than 10% are singletons. This clonotype was counted a few times. Its target is unknown. V was pared by 7 bases and J by 7 bases, with 17 bases of the junction left unmatched. CDR1 and CDR2 (germline): SGHNT, YENEEA. This CDR3 is built from 17 residues. The TCR originated in a woman under 30 in good health. The source material was memory (CD45RO+) T cells sorted from blood. V and J are TRBV11-3 and TRBJ2-3; the match to TRBD2 covers 10 bases. The CDR3 sequence: CASNHLSGTSVRHTQYF. Here the CDR3 DNA reads TGTGCCAGCAACCACCTTTCCGGGACTAGCGTAAGGCATACGCAGTATTTT.